This is a list of T cell receptor beta chains from one sample in a study of glioma-infiltrating T cells. TCRdb re-called the multiplex PCR reads with MiXCR, one entry per CDR3 protein. In the table there are about 140,000 distinct CDR3 sequences, 39% of which are singletons. The sample comprised glioma tissue, nonneoplastic brain tissue, or PBMCs (not recorded which). The source of these receptors is a human donor with low-grade glioma or glioblastoma, undergoing nonglioma brain surgery, or in good health (not recorded which). The conserved cysteine and the conserved F or W are not part of the CDR3 here. Each record gives: clone size, V gene, J gene, CDR3 protein. The size entry is marked missing in some rows and otherwise reads once, few, many or a size class.

-	TRBV6-2/TRBV6-3	TRBJ2-6	ASSRGGSGANVLT
-	TRBV9	TRBJ2-6	ASSTGQGNAGANVLT
-	TRBV7-2	TRBJ1-5	ASSLRSGNQPQH
-	TRBV19	TRBJ2-5	ASSRQPGLTMGETQY
few	TRBV20-1	TRBJ2-1	SARASGSYNEQF
-	TRBV20-1	TRBJ1-1	SARPGQVNSEAF
-	TRBV15	TRBJ1-4	ATSGRDQNEKLF
-	TRBV19	TRBJ1-2	ASSRPGAYGCT
-	TRBV28	TRBJ1-1	ASSLLTTGGAF
-	TRBV28	TRBJ2-6	ASSIRASGANVLT
-	TRBV20-1	TRBJ1-2	SARAGTNSYT
-	TRBV2	TRBJ2-2	ANRDFNTGELF
-	TRBV6-6	TRBJ2-5	ASSSGVEETQY
-	TRBV9	-	ASSPRSDEQF
-	TRBV7-9	TRBJ1-5	ASSLQQDQPQH
many	TRBV6-1	TRBJ1-1	ASTYNGWTEAF
-	TRBV20-1	TRBJ1-5	SARAPWGGNQPQH
-	TRBV10-3	TRBJ1-1	AISELLGTYTEAF
few	TRBV6-5	TRBJ2-3	ASSYSESTDTQY
-	TRBV18	TRBJ2-5	ASSPRTGEETQY
once	TRBV29-1	TRBJ2-1	SALIYEQF
few	TRBV18	TRBJ2-1	ASSPGRNNEQF
-	TRBV6-1	TRBJ2-6	ASTASGANVLT
-	TRBV12-3/TRBV12-4	TRBJ2-7	ASSTGLAVSYEQY
few	TRBV6-1	TRBJ2-7	ASRPEGGLYEQY
-	TRBV4-3	TRBJ2-7	ASSHDRDEQY
-	TRBV12-3/TRBV12-4	TRBJ1-6	ASVRGENSPLH